The 30 T cell receptor beta chains below come from one sample, sequenced in a study of CD8+ T cells in alopecia areata. RNA extraction was followed by reverse transcription into cDNA, which acted as the sequencing template. Repertoires were generated with immunoSEQ multiplex PCR, while TCRdb's copy carries only in-frame clones and drops some. The table lists over 200,000 clones, approximately 61% of them singletons, with around 0.44% in the top ten. The sample in question was CD4+ T cells sorted from blood, obtained at week 0. The source is a human donor with alopecia areata.

The gene calls are TRBV2 and TRBJ1-5; D might be TRBD1 (5 bases). Deletions cut 11 bases from V and 0 bases from J, with 23 bases between. The CDR3 consists of 17 residues. Germline loops: CDR1 SNHLY, CDR2 FYNNEI. The CDR3 protein is CAVQRDGGAYSNQPQHF. CDR3 in DNA: TGTGCCGTGCAACGGGACGGGGGAGCTTATAGCAATCAGCCCCAGCATTTT. The entire variable domain, with the rest obtained from reference TRBV2 and TRBJ1-5, is as follows: EPEVTQTPSHQVTQMGQEVILRCVPISNHLYFYWYRQILGQKVEFLVSFYNNEISEKSEIFDDQFSVERPDGSNFTLKIRSTKLEDSAMYFCAVQRDGGAYSNQPQHFGDGTRLSIL.

The V and J genes are TRBV7-9 and TRBJ1-5; 7 bases agree with TRBD1. V gave up 1 base and J gave up 2 bases; unmatched junction bases: 5. Looked up from germline, CDR1 is SEHNR and CDR2 is FQNEAQ (reference sequence). The CDR3 length is 16 residues. DNA for the CDR3: TGTGCCAGCAGCTTAGGAGGGGGCGCCGGCAATCAGCCCCAGCATTTT. This sequence encodes CASSLGGGAGNQPQHF.

This chain links TRBV6-1 with TRBJ2-6; possibly TRBD1 for D (6 bases). This CDR3 region has 16 residues. Germline V lookup: CDR1 MNHNS, CDR2 SASEGT. The germline V and J ends were trimmed by 1 base and 3 bases, with 10 bases remaining between them. CDR3 protein: CASSEEQGHGANVLTF. CDR3 bases: TGTGCCAGCAGTGAAGAACAGGGTCATGGGGCCAACGTCCTGACTTTC.

This sequence joins TRBV2 and TRBJ1-5; D may be TRBD1 (6 bases). V lost 6 bases and J 4 bases, leaving 13 bases between the germline ends. The V gene's germline CDR1 is SNHLY and CDR2 FYNNEI. The CDR3 sequence is 14 residues long. CDR3 DNA sequence: TGTGCCAGCAGCGGGGGGCAGGGTAATCAGCCCCAGCATTTT. Translation gives CASSGGQGNQPQHF.

This chain uses TRBV30 with TRBJ2-7; no reliable D call. V was shortened by 5 bases and J by 1 base, with 6 bases between the two germline ends. Looked up from germline, CDR1 is GTSNPN and CDR2 is SVGIG (reference sequence). The CDR3 runs 11 residues. The CDR3 region is CAWGKSYEQYF. The CDR3 nucleotides are TGTGCCTGGGGAAAGTCCTACGAGCAGTACTTC.

The V and J genes are TRBV27 and TRBJ2-3; the D gene is possibly TRBD1 (5 bases). Germline CDR1 and CDR2: MNHEY and SMNVEV (reference sequence). Between the trimmed V and J ends, which lost 3 bases and 0 bases, there was a span of 13 bases. This CDR3 has 16 amino acids. DNA for the CDR3: TGTGCCAGCAGTTTTCAGGGCCAAACTAGCACAGATACGCAGTATTTT. Translation gives CASSFQGQTSTDTQYF.

This clone was recorded a few times. Other nucleotide sequences in the sample specify the same CDR3. The chain links TRBV30 to TRBJ1-2; TRBD1 might be the D (6 bases). Germline CDR1 and CDR2: GTSNPN and SVGIG (reference sequence). V was clipped by 2 bases and J by 4 bases, with 8 bases between them. This CDR3 has 12 amino acids. Written as DNA, the CDR3 is TGTGCCTGGAGTCCGGACAGCTATGGCTACACCTTC. Protein sequence: CAWSPDSYGYTF.

The table lists this clone with a few counts. The J gene is TRBJ1-1, the V gene TRBV7-9, with D uncertain. This CDR3 is 13 amino acids long. Germline values: CDR1 SEHNR, CDR2 FQNEAQ (reference sequence). V was shortened by 3 bases and J by 6 bases, with 11 bases between the two germline ends. As DNA, the CDR3 is TGTGCCAGCAGCTTGGGTTTCGGCGCTGAAGCTTTCTTT. This translates into CASSLGFGAEAFF.

This clone was picked up a small number of times. In nucleotides, the CDR3 is TGTGCCAGCAGCGCTCATGAGACCCAGTACTTC. Translation gives CASSAHETQYF. The rearrangement uses TRBV7-2 and TRBJ2-5; D not certain. Trimming cost V 5 bases and J 5 bases, with 6 bases left between them. Germline-derived CDR1 and CDR2 are SGHTA and FQGNSA. The CDR3 extends over 11 amino acids.

In this sample, this clone turned up a few times. V usage is TRBV7-9 and J usage is TRBJ1-4; D is ambiguous. Germline V gene data show CDR1 as SEHNR and CDR2 as FQNEAQ (reference sequence). With 1 base removed from V and 6 bases from J, the gap between germline ends came to 6 bases. The CDR3 covers 13 residues. This CDR3 is CASSLGSHEKLFF. CDR3 DNA: TGTGCCAGCAGCTTAGGGTCCCATGAAAAACTGTTTTTT. Complete variable domain (other parts from reference TRBV7-9 and TRBJ1-4): DTGVSQNPRHKITKRGQNVTFRCDPISEHNRLYWYRQTLGQGPEFLTYFQNEAQLEKSRLLSDRFSAERPKGSFSTLEIQRTEQGDSAMYLCASSLGSHEKLFFGSGTQLSVL.

Remarks on this clone: An end of the junction differs from the germline gene, which may be a read error. The V gene is TRBV10-3, the J gene TRBJ1-1; tentative D call: TRBD1 (5 bases). Germline V gene sequence: CDR1 ENHRY, CDR2 SYGVKD. CDR3 size: 11 residues. CDR3 in DNA: TGTGCCATCAGAGATGACAGTGAAACTTTCTTT. This translates into CAIRDDSETFF.

The chain is built from TRBV5-6 and TRBJ1-6, with D unclear. With 0 bases removed from V and 5 bases from J, the gap between germline ends came to 9 bases. CDR3 size: 15 residues. Germline CDR1 is SGHDT and CDR2 is YYEEEE. The CDR3 loop reads CASSLGLHNNSPLHF. As DNA, the CDR3 is TGTGCCAGCAGCTTGGGGTTACACAATAATTCACCCCTCCACTTT.

J is TRBJ1-2 and V is TRBV2; D gene ambiguous. The CDR3 is 14 amino acids. Trimming cost V 9 bases and J 1 base, with 15 bases left between them. From germline, CDR1 is SNHLY and CDR2 FYNNEI. CDR3 loop: CASRMAVINYGYTF. The CDR3, as DNA: TGTGCCAGTAGAATGGCAGTTATTAACTATGGCTACACCTTC.

The chain combines TRBV9 with TRBJ2-1, with TRBD2 identical over 13 bases. The trim removed 2 bases at V and 0 bases at J, leaving 11 bases unmatched. The CDR3 spans 20 residues. The V gene's germline CDR1 is SGDLS and CDR2 YYNGEE. The CDR3 loop is CASSVGLGTSGVGSYNEQFF. The CDR3 coding sequence is TGTGCCAGCAGCGTTGGTCTTGGGACTAGCGGGGTGGGCTCCTACAATGAGCAGTTCTTC.

J is TRBJ1-5 and V is TRBV19, with a weak D call TRBD1 (6 bases). From germline, CDR1 is LNHDA and CDR2 SQIVND (reference sequence). Trimming removed 3 bases from V and 3 bases from J, with 12 bases in between. There are 15 residues in the CDR3. CDR3 DNA: TGTGCCAGTAGTATCCAAGGACAGAACAATCAGCCCCAGCATTTT. Translation gives CASSIQGQNNQPQHF.

The rearrangement joins TRBV30 to TRBJ1-4; D remains ambiguous. CDR1 is GTSNPN, CDR2 SVGIG, per germline (reference sequence). V lost 2 bases to trimming and J lost 8 bases, with 9 bases between them. The CDR3 has 12 residues. This CDR3 is CAWSRYREKLFF. The CDR3 DNA is TGTGCCTGGAGTCGGTACCGGGAAAAACTGTTTTTT.

CDR3 amino acids: CASSDTGSYGYTF. The CDR3 DNA reads TGTGCCAGCAGTGACACCGGCAGCTATGGCTACACCTTC. V gene TRBV6-4 combines with J gene TRBJ1-2, with D unclear. Germline CDR1 and CDR2: MRHNA and SNTAGT. The CDR3 has 13 amino acids. Trimming removed 2 bases at V and 4 bases at J, with 8 bases between.

V gene TRBV5-1 combines with J gene TRBJ2-1, with a possible D match to TRBD2 (5 bases). Germline CDR1 is SGHRS and CDR2 is YFSETQ. This CDR3 is 15 amino acids long. Trimming cost V 0 bases and J 0 bases, with 7 bases left between them. DNA for the CDR3: TGCGCCAGCAGCTTGGACGGGGACTCCTACAATGAGCAGTTCTTC. As protein: CASSLDGDSYNEQFF.

The chain couples TRBV19 to TRBJ2-3; tentative D call: TRBD1 (6 bases). Trimming took 5 bases from V and 0 from J, leaving 21 bases between them. In germline, CDR1 is LNHDA, CDR2 SQIVND (reference sequence). The CDR3 loop spans 18 amino acids. In DNA, the CDR3 is TGTGCCAGTAGTTTCCAGGTCGTCCGGGGACACAGCACAGATACGCAGTATTTT. Its translation is CASSFQVVRGHSTDTQYF. The whole variable domain, filled in from reference TRBV19 and TRBJ2-3, reads DGGITQSPKYLFRKEGQNVTLSCEQNLNHDAMYWYRQDPGQGLRLIYYSQIVNDFQKGDIAEGYSVSREKKESFPLTVTSAQKNPTAFYLCASSFQVVRGHSTDTQYFGPGTRLTVL.

The chain joins TRBV4-1 to TRBJ2-1; 9 positions match TRBD2. Germline CDR1 MGHRA, CDR2 YSYEKL. CDR3 length: 16 amino acids. J lost 7 bases, V lost 1 base, and 8 bases had no gene match. The CDR3 sequence: CASSQVGAGGVNEQFF. Written as DNA, the CDR3 is TGCGCCAGCAGCCAAGTAGGAGCGGGAGGCGTTAATGAGCAGTTCTTC.

J is TRBJ2-7 and V is TRBV6-5, with D possibly TRBD2 on 5 matching bases. Germline V lookup: CDR1 MNHEY, CDR2 SVGAGI. Trimming shortened V by 4 bases and J by 1 base, and 14 bases separated the two germline ends. This CDR3 spans 15 amino acids. DNA for the CDR3: TGTGCCAGCAGTTCTCGGGGTATTAGGTCCTACGAGCAGTACTTC. Translation: CASSSRGIRSYEQYF.

The chain links TRBV5-4 to TRBJ2-3; unclear D gene. Germline V gene sequence: CDR1 SGHNT, CDR2 YYREEE (reference sequence). The V end was cut by 4 bases, the J end by 4 bases, with 13 bases between. The CDR3 contains 14 residues. The CDR3 loop reads CASSVDPGSDTQYF. CDR3 nucleotides: TGTGCCAGCAGCGTGGATCCCGGATCAGATACGCAGTATTTT.

The chain combines TRBV5-4 with TRBJ2-1; 8 nucleotides align to TRBD2. J was trimmed by 7 bases and V by 0 bases; bases with no gene match: 3. The CDR3 length is 14 residues. Germline lookup yields CDR1 SGHNT and CDR2 YYREEE (reference sequence). CDR3 DNA sequence: TGTGCCAGCAGCTTGGAAGCTAGCGGGAATGAGCAGTTCTTC. Protein sequence: CASSLEASGNEQFF.

V is TRBV2 and J is TRBJ1-2; D might be TRBD1 (6 bases). CDR3 length: 14 amino acids. Germline V CDR1 and CDR2: SNHLY, FYNNEI. V was trimmed by 7 bases and J by 4 bases, leaving 16 bases between them. CDR3 in DNA: TGTGCCAGCATAGGGACACCGGGCGGCTATGGCTACACCTTC. It encodes CASIGTPGGYGYTF.

Here the CDR3 reads CSVLGSYGYTF. The CDR3 region has the DNA TGCAGCGTTCTGGGGAGCTATGGCTACACCTTC. The rearrangement joins TRBV29-1 to TRBJ1-2; D gene unclear. This CDR3 has 11 residues. Between the trimmed V and J ends, which lost 5 bases and 4 bases, there was a span of 8 bases. CDR1 and CDR2 from the germline V gene are SQVTM and ANQGSEA.

This rearrangement joins TRBV6-5 to TRBJ2-7; no definite D call. The germline V and J ends were trimmed by 6 bases and 2 bases, with 14 bases remaining between them. Germline CDR1 is MNHEY and CDR2 is SVGAGI. This CDR3 spans 14 amino acids. CDR3 sequence (DNA): TGTGCCAGCAGAGGGCTTACCCCAGCCTACGAGCAGTACTTC. This gives the protein CASRGLTPAYEQYF.

This clone came up a few times. The rearrangement links TRBV5-4 to TRBJ1-3; D is possibly TRBD1 (5 bases). The germline gives CDR1 SGHNT, CDR2 YYREEE (reference sequence). V shed 0 bases and J shed 0 bases, with 10 bases lying between them. This CDR3 comprises 16 residues. The CDR3 is CASSLGGAFSGNTIYF. DNA for the CDR3: TGTGCCAGCAGCTTGGGAGGGGCCTTCTCTGGAAACACCATATATTTT.

This chain connects TRBV2 to TRBJ2-7; TRBD2 is a possible D gene (5 bases). Germline V CDR1 and CDR2: SNHLY, FYNNEI. Deletions cut 1 base from V and 10 bases from J, with 23 bases between. The CDR3 extends over 16 amino acids. The CDR3 DNA reads TGTGCCAGCAGTGAAGATCGGGGTTACGGAAGGACGATCCAGTACTTC. The encoded protein is CASSEDRGYGRTIQYF. Using reference TRBV2 and TRBJ2-7 for the parts outside the CDR3, the full variable domain is EPEVTQTPSHQVTQMGQEVILRCVPISNHLYFYWYRQILGQKVEFLVSFYNNEISEKSEIFDDQFSVERPDGSNFTLKIRSTKLEDSAMYFCASSEDRGYGRTIQYFGPGTRLTVT.

V is TRBV29-1 and J is TRBJ1-1; perhaps TRBD1 as D (5 bases). The CDR3 covers 12 residues. The V gene lost 7 bases and the J gene lost 9 bases, with 18 bases spanning the gap. Germline V gene sequence: CDR1 SQVTM, CDR2 ANQGSEA. For the CDR3, the DNA is TGCAGCGCAGTGTGGGGCAGTGTTCAAGCTTTCTTT. Its protein is CSAVWGSVQAFF. The full variable domain, in which reference TRBV29-1 and TRBJ1-1 provide the parts outside the CDR3, is SAVISQKPSRDICQRGTSLTIQCQVDSQVTMMFWYRQQPGQSLTLIATANQGSEATYESGFVIDKFPISRPNLTFSTLTVSNMSPEDSSIYLCSAVWGSVQAFFGQGTRLTVV.

This clone was detected only a few times. This chain links TRBV18 with TRBJ2-1, with D uncertain. The germline V gene has CDR1 KGHSH and CDR2 LQKENI. V gave up 1 base and J gave up 3 bases, with 1 base separating them. This CDR3 spans 12 amino acids. The CDR3 sequence: CASSPHYNEQFF. The DNA of the CDR3 is TGTGCCAGCTCACCACACTACAATGAGCAGTTCTTC. Using reference TRBV18 and TRBJ2-1 for the parts outside the CDR3, the full variable domain is NAGVMQNPRHLVRRRGQEARLRCSPMKGHSHVYWYRQLPEEGLKFMVYLQKENIIDESGMPKERFSAEFPKEGPSILRIQQVVRGDSAAYFCASSPHYNEQFFGPGTRLTVL.